This T cell receptor beta chain was obtained from a study of regulatory T cells in long-lasting Graves disease. About the study: Over 5 years on antithyroid drugs plus positive TSH receptor antibodies marked Graves' disease as persistent. General study findings and limits: For persistent Graves' patients, TCR diversity was lower than for newly diagnosed ones. New patients shared about 880 public clonotypes, fewer than the 2,741 shared by persistent patients.

The time point was: persistent/refractory GD, antithyroid drugs over 5 years with positive TRAb. Scientists built the TCR library using RNA that was extracted from PBMCs. This clonotype was seen many times. Its antigen is not identified. Germline CDR1 ENHRY, CDR2 SYGVKD. Trimming removed 6 bases at V and 4 bases at J, with 10 bases between. CDR3 size: 13 residues. To make TCR beta libraries, researchers used iRepertoire HTBI primers and Arm-PCR of CDR3 regions. Using its own MiXCR run on the multiplex PCR reads, TCRdb lists one record per CDR3 protein. The sample holds some 370,000 distinct CDR3 sequences; 23% are singletons and the top ten take around 30%.

This chain uses TRBV10-3 with TRBJ1-5, with TRBD1 as a possible D gene (6 bases). The input for sequencing was peripheral blood mononuclear cells (PBMCs), taken when the disease was refractory, from a patient treated with antithyroid drugs. This TCR derives from a woman between 40 and 50 years old with Graves disease. Here the CDR3 DNA reads TGTGCCATCAGGGACAGATCAAATCAGCCCCAGCATTTT. Its translation: CAIRDRSNQPQHF.